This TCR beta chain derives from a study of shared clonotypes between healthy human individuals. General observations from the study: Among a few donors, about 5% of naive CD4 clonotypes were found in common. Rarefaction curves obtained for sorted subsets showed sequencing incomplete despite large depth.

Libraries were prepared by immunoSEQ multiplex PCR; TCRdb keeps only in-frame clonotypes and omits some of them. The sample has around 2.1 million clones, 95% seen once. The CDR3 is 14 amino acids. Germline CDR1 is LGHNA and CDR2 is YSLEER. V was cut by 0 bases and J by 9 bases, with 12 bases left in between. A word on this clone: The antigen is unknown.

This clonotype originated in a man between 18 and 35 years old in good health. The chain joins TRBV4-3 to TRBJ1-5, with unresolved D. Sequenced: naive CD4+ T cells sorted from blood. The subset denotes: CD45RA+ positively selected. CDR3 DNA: TGCGCCAGCAGCCAAGATTTCGGTCCGGGGCCCCAGCATTTT. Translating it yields CASSQDFGPGPQHF.